The sequence of this T cell receptor (beta chain) was determined in a study of blood T cell repertoires in COVID-19. Profiled with immunoSEQ multiplex PCR; TCRdb holds only in-frame clones, not every one. Counted here are 100,000 to 120,000 clones, approximately 90% occurring once; the ten biggest clones make up approximately 5%. This clone was observed once. CDR3 length: 13 residues. Trimming took 2 bases from V and 2 from J, leaving 7 bases between them. Germline values: CDR1 SGDLS, CDR2 YYNGEE. This clonotype was sampled from a human donor in a cohort sampled during active COVID-19. Sequencing used peripheral blood. This chain joins TRBV9 and TRBJ2-5; D call uncertain. The DNA for the CDR3 is TGTGCCAGCAGCGTGGCCCCTCAAGAGACCCAGTACTTC. Encoded protein: CASSVAPQETQYF.